Each of the 9 T cell receptor beta chains below was sequenced from the same sample in a study of blood T cell repertoires in COVID-19. Profiling relied on immunoSEQ multiplex PCR, and the TCRdb table lists in-frame clones only, not all of them. Of about 260,000 clones detected, around nine tenths appear once; the ten largest clones hold about 11%. The material sequenced was peripheral blood. Receptor source: a woman in her twenties or thirties with COVID-19, enrolled during active disease.

This clone was picked up one time. The J gene is TRBJ2-1, the V gene TRBV4-1; D may be TRBD2 (6 bases). Trimming stripped 4 bases from V and 4 bases from J, with 17 bases between. Germline CDR1 and CDR2: MGHRA and YSYEKL. CDR3 length: 16 amino acids. The CDR3 bases are TGCGCCAGCAGCCGGACCAGTCGGGGGTCTTACAATGAGCAGTTCTTC. Its protein product is CASSRTSRGSYNEQFF.

J is TRBJ1-2 and V is TRBV28, with 7 bases lining up with TRBD1. Germline assignment: CDR1 MDHEN and CDR2 SYDVKM. Trimming at V came to 3 bases and at J to 5 bases, leaving 6 bases not matched to a gene. This CDR3 is built from 14 residues. CDR3: CASSFRGGRYGYTF. DNA for the CDR3: TGTGCCAGCAGTTTTCGAGGGGGCCGGTATGGCTACACCTTC.

With respect to this clone: Other DNA sequences in the same sample also yield this CDR3. This rearrangement joins TRBV15 to TRBJ1-5; 10 positions agree with TRBD1. This CDR3 is built from 15 residues. Germline trimming cut 0 bases from V and 5 bases from J; bases unmatched to any gene: 1. Germline values: CDR1 LNHNV, CDR2 YYDKDF (reference sequence). The CDR3, as DNA: TGTGCCACCAGCAGAGAGGGGACAGGGGATCAGCCCCAGCATTTT. As protein: CATSREGTGDQPQHF.

This clone was recorded once. V usage is TRBV9 and J usage is TRBJ2-7, with TRBD2 matching over 7 bases. Germline CDR1 and CDR2: SGDLS and YYNGEE. V lost 4 bases, J lost 3 bases, and 10 bases stayed unmatched. This CDR3 region has 15 residues. CDR3 bases: TGTGCCAGCAGCCCCAGTGGGGAGGGGAACTACGAGCAGTACTTC. As protein: CASSPSGEGNYEQYF.

V usage is TRBV5-4 and J usage is TRBJ2-7; D is unresolved. The CDR3 runs 15 residues. V lost 1 base and J lost 0, with 11 bases in between. The germline V gene encodes CDR1 SGHNT and CDR2 YYREEE (reference sequence). CDR3 nucleotides: TGTGCCAGCAGCTTGACCTCTACGAGCTCCTACGAGCAGTACTTC. This encodes CASSLTSTSSYEQYF.

The chain has TRBV5-1 and TRBJ2-7; tentative D call: TRBD2 (5 bases). Germline V gene sequence: CDR1 SGHRS, CDR2 YFSETQ. The CDR3 length is 14 residues. Trimming pared 0 bases from V and 4 bases from J, leaving 11 bases between. CDR3 DNA sequence: TGCGCCAGCAGCTTGGCGGCTAGCACTTACGAGCAGTACTTC. Protein: CASSLAASTYEQYF.

The V gene is TRBV5-1, the J gene TRBJ1-6, with TRBD1 matching 9 bases. The CDR3 spans 15 residues. Germline loops: CDR1 SGHRS, CDR2 YFSETQ. Losses at the gene ends were 0 bases for V and 10 bases for J; bases not matched to a gene: 5. The CDR3 region is CASSLAGTGNSPLHF. The CDR3 nucleotides are TGCGCCAGCAGCTTGGCTGGGACAGGGAACTCACCCCTCCACTTT.

CDR3 DNA sequence: TGTGCCACCGCGGTCAGTGGAGACAGGGGAGAGCCCCTCCACTTT. It translates to CATAVSGDRGEPLHF. V usage is TRBV24-1 and J usage is TRBJ1-6; TRBD1 agrees at 8 bases. The CDR3 has 15 residues. V lost 9 bases, J lost 13 bases, and 16 bases stayed unmatched. Germline CDR1 reads KGHDR; CDR2 reads SFDVKD.

This clone occurred a few times. The chain couples TRBV10-3 to TRBJ2-7, with D possibly TRBD2 on 6 matching bases. Per germline, CDR1 ENHRY and CDR2 SYGVKD. The CDR3 is 15 residues long. V gave up 5 bases and J gave up 1 base, with 15 bases separating them. The CDR3 sequence is CAISSITGGSYEQYF. In DNA, the CDR3 is TGTGCCATCAGTTCAATTACCGGGGGATCCTACGAGCAGTACTTC.